This T cell receptor beta chain emerged from a study of cytomegalovirus exposure and HLA in healthy donors. Study-level information: From donors who were HLA-typed, an early data release held around 80 million unique TCRs. Study results and limitations: A later look showed TCR association rates differing by HLA locus, highest for DRB1 and lowest for HLA-C. Looking again later, the authors saw that most CMV-associated TCR beta chains seemed HLA-restricted. Within an earlier analysis, most TCR beta V segments proved productive either about 90% or about 30% of the time.

As for this clone: The antigen remains undetermined.

PCR used 60 Vbeta primers and 13 Jbeta primers. The protocol was immunoSEQ multiplex PCR, while the TCRdb copy is restricted to in-frame clones and leaves out a portion. The table records around 200,000 clones, roughly four fifths of them present only once. Per the germline V gene, CDR1 is MNHEY and CDR2 is SVGAGI. The V gene end was trimmed by 4 bases and the J gene end by 5 bases; junction bases not matched to a gene: 7. This CDR3 is built from 16 residues. The rearrangement links TRBV6-5 to TRBJ2-1; TRBD2 aligns across 11 bases. The sample consisted of PBMCs. This TCR derives from a man aged 50-60 years in good health and CMV-seronegative. The CDR3 loop reads CASSFALAGGHNEQFF. The CDR3 nucleotides are TGTGCCAGCAGTTTTGCCCTAGCGGGGGGACACAATGAGCAGTTCTTC.